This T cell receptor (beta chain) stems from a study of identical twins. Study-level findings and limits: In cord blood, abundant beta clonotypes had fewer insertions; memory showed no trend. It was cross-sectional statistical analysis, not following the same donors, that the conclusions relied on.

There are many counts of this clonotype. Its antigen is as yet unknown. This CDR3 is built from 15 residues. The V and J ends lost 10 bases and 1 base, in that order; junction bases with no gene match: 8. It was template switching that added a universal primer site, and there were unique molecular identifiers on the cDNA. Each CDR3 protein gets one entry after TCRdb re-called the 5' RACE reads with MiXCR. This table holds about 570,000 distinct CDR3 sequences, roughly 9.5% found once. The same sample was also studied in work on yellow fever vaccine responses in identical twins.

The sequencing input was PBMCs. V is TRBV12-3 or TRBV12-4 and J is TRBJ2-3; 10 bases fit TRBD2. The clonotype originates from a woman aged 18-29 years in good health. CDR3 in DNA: TGTGCCATCGCGTGGGGGACTAGCGGCACAGATACGCAGTATTTT. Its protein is CAIAWGTSGTDTQYF.